This T cell receptor beta chain was sequenced for a study of neoadjuvant nivolumab and ipilimumab in lung cancer. TCRdb's copy holds only in-frame clones and misses some; the assay was immunoSEQ multiplex PCR. Of some 50,000 clones listed, around 89% are singletons. About this clone itself: The sample contains more than one DNA sequence encoding this CDR3.

The TCR was taken from an adult with non-small cell lung cancer. Some clones in this sample may be carry-over from other donors' samples. Sequencing used blood, obtained before neoadjuvant nivolumab, alone or with ipilimumab.

CDR3 sequence reads: CASSLRTGADEQYF. CDR3 nucleotides: TGCGCCAGCAGCTTAAGGACAGGGGCCGACGAGCAGTACTTC. V gene TRBV5-1 combines with J gene TRBJ2-7, with 9 bases fitting TRBD1. The J segment lost 5 bases and the V segment lost 2 bases, leaving 5 bases of the junction unmatched. The CDR3 is made up of 14 amino acids. Germline CDR1 and CDR2: SGHRS and YFSETQ.